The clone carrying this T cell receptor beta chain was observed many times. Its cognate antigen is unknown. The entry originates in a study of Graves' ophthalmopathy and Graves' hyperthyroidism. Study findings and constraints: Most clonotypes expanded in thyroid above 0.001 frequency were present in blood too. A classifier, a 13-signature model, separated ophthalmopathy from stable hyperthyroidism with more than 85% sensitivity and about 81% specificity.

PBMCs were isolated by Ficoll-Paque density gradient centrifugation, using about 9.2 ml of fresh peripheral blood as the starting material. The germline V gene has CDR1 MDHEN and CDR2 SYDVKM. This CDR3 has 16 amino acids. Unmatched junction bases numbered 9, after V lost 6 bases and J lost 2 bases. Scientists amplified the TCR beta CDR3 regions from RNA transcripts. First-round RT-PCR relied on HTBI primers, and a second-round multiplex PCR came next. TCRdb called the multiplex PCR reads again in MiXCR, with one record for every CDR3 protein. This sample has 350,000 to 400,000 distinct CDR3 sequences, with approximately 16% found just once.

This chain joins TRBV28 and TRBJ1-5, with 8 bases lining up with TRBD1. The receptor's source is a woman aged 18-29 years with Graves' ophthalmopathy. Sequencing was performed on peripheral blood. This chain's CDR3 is CASSPQMGQGNQPQHF. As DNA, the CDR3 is TGTGCCAGCAGCCCACAGATGGGACAGGGCAATCAGCCCCAGCATTTT.